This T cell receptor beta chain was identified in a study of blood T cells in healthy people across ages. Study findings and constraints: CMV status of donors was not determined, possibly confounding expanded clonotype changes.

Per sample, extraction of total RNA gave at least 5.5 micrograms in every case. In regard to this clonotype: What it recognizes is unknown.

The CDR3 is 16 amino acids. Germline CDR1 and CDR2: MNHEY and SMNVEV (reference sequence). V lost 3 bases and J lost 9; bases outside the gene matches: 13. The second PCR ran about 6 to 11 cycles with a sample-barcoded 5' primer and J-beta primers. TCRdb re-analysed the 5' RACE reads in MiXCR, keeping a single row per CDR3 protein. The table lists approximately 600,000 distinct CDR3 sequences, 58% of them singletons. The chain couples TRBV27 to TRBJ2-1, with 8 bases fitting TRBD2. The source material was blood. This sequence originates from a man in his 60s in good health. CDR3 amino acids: CASSFSGGTRGGEQFF. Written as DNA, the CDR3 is TGTGCCAGCAGTTTCTCGGGGGGGACGCGGGGAGGTGAGCAGTTCTTC.